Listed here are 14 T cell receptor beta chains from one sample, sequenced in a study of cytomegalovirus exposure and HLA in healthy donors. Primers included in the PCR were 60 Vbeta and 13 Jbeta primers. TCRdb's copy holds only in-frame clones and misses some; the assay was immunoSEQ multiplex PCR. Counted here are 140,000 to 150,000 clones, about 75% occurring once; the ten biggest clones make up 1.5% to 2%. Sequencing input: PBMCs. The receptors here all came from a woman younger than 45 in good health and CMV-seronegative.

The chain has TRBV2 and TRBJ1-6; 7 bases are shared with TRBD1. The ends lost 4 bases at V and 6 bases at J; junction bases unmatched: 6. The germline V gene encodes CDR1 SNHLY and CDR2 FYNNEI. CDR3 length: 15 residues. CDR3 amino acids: CASSGRQGSNSPLHF. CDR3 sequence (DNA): TGTGCCAGCAGTGGCCGACAGGGTAGTAATTCACCCCTCCACTTT.

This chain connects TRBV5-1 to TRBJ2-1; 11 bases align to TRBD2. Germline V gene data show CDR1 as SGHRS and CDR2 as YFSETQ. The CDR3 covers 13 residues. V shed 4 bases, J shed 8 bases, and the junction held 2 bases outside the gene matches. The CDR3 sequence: CASSLSGGDEQFF. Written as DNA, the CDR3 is TGCGCCAGCAGCCTTAGCGGGGGGGATGAGCAGTTCTTC.

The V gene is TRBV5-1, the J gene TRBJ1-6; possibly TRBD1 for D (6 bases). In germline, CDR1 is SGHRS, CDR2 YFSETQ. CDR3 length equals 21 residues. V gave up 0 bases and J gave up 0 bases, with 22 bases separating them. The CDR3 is CASSLEGLRRTRGSYNSPLHF. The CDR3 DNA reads TGCGCCAGCAGCTTGGAGGGGTTGAGAAGGACCAGGGGCTCCTATAATTCACCCCTCCACTTT.

This chain's CDR3 is CATGQGADEQYF. Here the CDR3 DNA reads TGCGCCACGGGACAGGGGGCCGACGAGCAGTACTTC. This sequence joins TRBV4-1 and TRBJ2-7; 12 nucleotides match TRBD1. This CDR3 region has 12 residues. Germline V lookup: CDR1 MGHRA, CDR2 YSYEKL. Germline trimming cut 10 bases from V and 5 bases from J; bases unmatched to any gene: 3.

CDR3 sequence reads: CACKGPGTGYGYTF. The CDR3 bases are TGTGCCTGCAAGGGACCCGGGACAGGCTATGGCTACACCTTC. V is TRBV30 and J is TRBJ1-2; 8 bases fit TRBD1. After removal of 6 bases from V and 4 bases from J, the junction contained 10 bases not matched to a gene. Germline loops: CDR1 GTSNPN, CDR2 SVGIG (reference sequence). The CDR3 covers 14 residues.

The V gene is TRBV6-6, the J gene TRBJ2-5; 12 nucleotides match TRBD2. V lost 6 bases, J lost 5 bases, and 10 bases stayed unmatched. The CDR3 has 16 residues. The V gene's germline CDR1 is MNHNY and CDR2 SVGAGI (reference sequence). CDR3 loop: CASSDPLAGGRETQYF. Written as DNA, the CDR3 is TGTGCCAGCAGCGACCCCCTAGCGGGGGGGCGGGAGACCCAGTACTTC.

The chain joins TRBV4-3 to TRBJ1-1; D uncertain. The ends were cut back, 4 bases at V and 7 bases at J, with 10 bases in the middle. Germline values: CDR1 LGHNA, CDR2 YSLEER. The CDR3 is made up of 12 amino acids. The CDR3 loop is CASSRSGFEAFF. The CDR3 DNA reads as TGCGCCAGCAGCCGGTCCGGGTTTGAAGCTTTCTTT.

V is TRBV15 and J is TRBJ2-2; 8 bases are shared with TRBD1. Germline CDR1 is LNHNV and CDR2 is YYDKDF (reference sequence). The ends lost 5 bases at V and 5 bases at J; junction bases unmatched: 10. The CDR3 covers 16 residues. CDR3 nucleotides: TGTGCCACCAGCGCCCCCTCAGGGGGCCGGACCGGGGAGCTGTTTTTT. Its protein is CATSAPSGGRTGELFF.

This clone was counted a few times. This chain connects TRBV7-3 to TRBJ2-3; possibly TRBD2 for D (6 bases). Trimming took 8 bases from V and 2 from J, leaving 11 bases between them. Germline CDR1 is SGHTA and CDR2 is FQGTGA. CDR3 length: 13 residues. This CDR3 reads CASSGLHTDTQYF. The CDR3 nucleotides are TGTGCCAGCTCGGGACTGCACACAGATACGCAGTATTTT.

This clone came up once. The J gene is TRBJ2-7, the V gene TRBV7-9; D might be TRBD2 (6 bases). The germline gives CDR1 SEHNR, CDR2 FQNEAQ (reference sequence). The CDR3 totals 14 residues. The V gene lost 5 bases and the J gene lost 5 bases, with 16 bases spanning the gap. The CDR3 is CASSRGQGGHEQYF. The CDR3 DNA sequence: TGTGCCAGCAGCCGAGGCCAGGGAGGCCACGAGCAGTACTTC.

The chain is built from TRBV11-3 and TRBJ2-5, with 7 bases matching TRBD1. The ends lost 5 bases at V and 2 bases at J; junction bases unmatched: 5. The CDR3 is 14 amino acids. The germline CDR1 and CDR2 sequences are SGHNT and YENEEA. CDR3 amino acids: CASSPRQGQETQYF. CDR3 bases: TGTGCCAGCAGCCCCCGACAGGGACAAGAGACCCAGTACTTC.

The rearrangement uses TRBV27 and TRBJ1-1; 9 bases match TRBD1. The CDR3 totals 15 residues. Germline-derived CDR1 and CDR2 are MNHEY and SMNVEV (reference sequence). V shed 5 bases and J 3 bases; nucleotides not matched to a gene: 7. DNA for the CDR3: TGTGCCAGCAGTAATAAGACAGGGGGGGACACTGAAGCTTTCTTT. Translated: CASSNKTGGDTEAFF.

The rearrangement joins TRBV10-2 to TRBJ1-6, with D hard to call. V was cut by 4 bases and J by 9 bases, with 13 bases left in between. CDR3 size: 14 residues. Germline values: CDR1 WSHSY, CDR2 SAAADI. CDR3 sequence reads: CASSVGLRSSPLHF. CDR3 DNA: TGCGCCAGCAGTGTAGGACTGAGGAGTTCACCCCTCCACTTT.

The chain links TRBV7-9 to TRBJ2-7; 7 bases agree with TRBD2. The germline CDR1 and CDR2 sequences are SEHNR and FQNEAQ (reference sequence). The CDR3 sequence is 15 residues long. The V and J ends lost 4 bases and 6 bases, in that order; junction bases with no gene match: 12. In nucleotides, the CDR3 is TGTGCCAGCAGCTCGTCGGAGCGGGGCAACGGCGAGCAGTACTTC. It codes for CASSSSERGNGEQYF.